Shown below are 31 T cell receptor beta chains from a single sample sequenced in a study of cytomegalovirus exposure and HLA in healthy donors (dated by TCRdb to 2015 to 2018). The library was produced with the immunoSEQ multiplex PCR assay. For the multiplex PCR, a mixture combining 60 forward primers for TCR Vbeta segments and 13 reverse primers for TCR Jbeta segments was used. TCRdb holds this immuneACCESS table with in-frame rearrangements only. Some clones are missing; in checked studies, unresolved V genes explain under half, and the rest has no known cause. The sample includes about 180,000 clones, with more than 75% observed a single time. Less than 2% of the sample is held by the ten biggest clonotypes. Sequenced material: PBMCs. These receptors all come from a man aged 35-49 years in good health and CMV-seronegative.

The J gene is TRBJ2-5, the V gene TRBV5-1; 7 positions match TRBD2. Germline V gene lookup returns CDR1 SGHRS and CDR2 YFSETQ. The V segment lost 4 bases and the J segment 9 bases; nucleotides outside the gene matches: 9. The CDR3 is 13 amino acids. The CDR3 DNA follows: TGCGCCAGCAGCCCGGCGGGGGAGGCGGCCCAGTACTTC. Protein: CASSPAGEAAQYF.

The V call is TRBV30, the J call TRBJ1-6; D unresolved. Germline lookup yields CDR1 GTSNPN and CDR2 SVGIG (reference sequence). Trimming left V 3 bases short and J 0 bases short, with 12 bases between. The CDR3 has 16 amino acids. The CDR3 DNA reads TGTGCCTGGAGGAGTGGGGAGAGCTCCTATAATTCACCCCTCCACTTT. Encoded protein: CAWRSGESSYNSPLHF.

J is TRBJ2-7 and V is TRBV5-4; tentative D call: TRBD2 (6 bases). Per the germline V gene, CDR1 is SGHNT and CDR2 is YYREEE (reference sequence). This CDR3 spans 15 amino acids. V was cut by 2 bases and J by 2 bases, with 14 bases left in between. Here the CDR3 DNA reads TGTGCCAGCAGCTTTGGTCGGGACTCTGCCTACGAGCAGTACTTC. Translation gives CASSFGRDSAYEQYF. Drawing the rest from reference TRBV5-4 and TRBJ2-7, the complete variable domain is ETGVTQSPTHLIKTRGQQVTLRCSSQSGHNTVSWYQQALGQGPQFIFQYYREEENGRGNFPPRFSGLQFPNYSSELNVNALELDDSALYLCASSFGRDSAYEQYFGPGTRLTVT.

This clone was found once. The V call is TRBV25-1, the J call TRBJ2-2; 7 positions agree with TRBD1. There are 17 residues in the CDR3. With 3 bases clipped from V and 1 base from J, the junction kept 8 bases outside the gene matches. The germline CDR1 and CDR2 sequences are MGHDK and SYGVNS. The DNA for the CDR3 is TGTGCCAGCAGTGAGGCTCACCGGGACAGGAACACCGGGGAGCTGTTTTTT. As protein: CASSEAHRDRNTGELFF.

In its sample, this clone was seen a few times. This chain joins TRBV18 and TRBJ1-1; D possibly corresponds to TRBD1 (6 bases). CDR3 length equals 16 residues. V was clipped by 1 base and J by 1 base, with 13 bases between them. CDR1 is KGHSH, CDR2 LQKENI, per germline. The CDR3: CASSPQKQTGNTEAFF. The CDR3 DNA is TGTGCCAGCTCACCACAAAAACAGACAGGGAACACTGAAGCTTTCTTT.

This clone was seen more than once but under ten times. The chain uses TRBV11-2 and TRBJ1-4; possibly TRBD1 for D (6 bases). The germline V and J ends were trimmed by 5 bases and 2 bases, with 18 bases remaining between them. Germline-derived CDR1 and CDR2 are SGHAT and FQNNGV. CDR3 length equals 17 residues. The CDR3 here is CASSRTGFPSTNEKLFF. CDR3 DNA: TGTGCCAGCAGCCGTACAGGGTTTCCCTCCACTAATGAAAAACTGTTTTTT.

This chain uses TRBV30 with TRBJ1-5; tentatively, D is TRBD1 (6 bases). V was clipped by 2 bases and J by 7 bases, with 21 bases between them. This CDR3 spans 16 amino acids. In germline, CDR1 is GTSNPN, CDR2 SVGIG (reference sequence). CDR3 residues: CAWSHPYRQVEQPQHF. CDR3 bases: TGTGCCTGGAGTCACCCTTATCGACAGGTGGAGCAGCCCCAGCATTTT.

The gene calls are TRBV6-5 and TRBJ2-7; no reliable D call. V dropped 10 bases and J dropped 2 bases, with 15 bases sitting between them. The V gene's germline CDR1 is MNHEY and CDR2 SVGAGI. The CDR3 covers 13 residues. CDR3 residues: CATADTDAYEQYF. CDR3 coding DNA: TGTGCCACCGCGGATACCGACGCCTACGAGCAGTACTTC.

This rearrangement joins TRBV7-9 to TRBJ1-2, with TRBD1 matching over 11 bases. From germline, CDR1 is SEHNR and CDR2 FQNEAQ (reference sequence). Trimming at V came to 5 bases and at J to 7 bases, leaving 6 bases not matched to a gene. This CDR3 is 14 amino acids long. CDR3 nucleotide sequence: TGTGCCAGCAGCCCCGGACAGGGGGCGGGTGGCTACACCTTC. Translating gives CASSPGQGAGGYTF.

V and J are TRBV7-8 and TRBJ2-5; D might be TRBD1 (5 bases). Trimming pared 5 bases from V and 1 base from J, leaving 11 bases between. Germline loops: CDR1 SGHVS, CDR2 FQNEAQ. This CDR3 is 14 amino acids long. The CDR3 DNA is TGTGCCAGCAGCAGTTTAGGGGTCCAAGAGACCCAGTACTTC. Translated, it gives CASSSLGVQETQYF.

Note on this clone: Different DNA sequences within this sample yield the same CDR3. V is TRBV2 and J is TRBJ1-1; 7 bases fit TRBD1. The V and J ends lost 6 bases and 2 bases, in that order; junction bases with no gene match: 3. The CDR3 has 13 amino acids. Germline CDR1 SNHLY, CDR2 FYNNEI. This CDR3 reads CASSRDRNTEAFF. CDR3 DNA sequence: TGTGCCAGCAGCAGGGACAGAAACACTGAAGCTTTCTTT.

This chain connects TRBV7-2 to TRBJ1-6, with TRBD1 as a possible D gene (5 bases). Trimming cost V 0 bases and J 6 bases, with 9 bases left between them. Germline V CDR1 and CDR2: SGHTA, FQGNSA. CDR3 length: 15 residues. This CDR3 reads CASSLAGAPNSPLHF. The CDR3 DNA reads TGTGCCAGCAGCTTAGCAGGGGCCCCTAATTCACCCCTCCACTTT.

This clone was detected only once. This chain joins TRBV10-3 and TRBJ2-3, with TRBD1 matching over 9 bases. Trimming at V came to 6 bases and at J to 0 bases, leaving 4 bases not matched to a gene. This CDR3 is 15 amino acids long. Germline loops: CDR1 ENHRY, CDR2 SYGVKD. The CDR3 sequence is CAISWTGDSTDTQYF. CDR3 coding DNA: TGTGCCATCAGCTGGACAGGGGATAGCACAGATACGCAGTATTTT.

Turning to this clone: A junction boundary mismatches the germline segment, possibly from a read error. The rearrangement joins TRBV7-7 to TRBJ2-5; 9 nucleotides align to TRBD1. The CDR3 contains 14 residues. The germline V gene encodes CDR1 SSHAT and CDR2 FNYEAQ (reference sequence). CDR3 loop: CASSGQGNQETQYF. CDR3 nucleotides: TGTGCTAGCAGCGGACAGGGGAACCAAGAGACCCAGTACTTC.

This sequence joins TRBV12-5 and TRBJ2-5; 10 bases align to TRBD1. Germline V gene lookup returns CDR1 LGHNT and CDR2 FRNRAP. CDR3 length: 15 amino acids. The junction had 15 bases not matched to a gene; V was cut back by 11 bases and J by 6 bases. CDR3 coding DNA: TGTGCTTCCGCGCCGGGACAGGGGACTCAAAAGACCCAGTACTTC. This encodes CASAPGQGTQKTQYF.

The chain has TRBV11-2 and TRBJ2-2, with TRBD1 as a possible D gene (7 bases). Germline loops: CDR1 SGHAT, CDR2 FQNNGV. Trimming stripped 0 bases from V and 3 bases from J, with 11 bases between. The CDR3 is 16 residues long. The chain's CDR3 is CASSLESGGYTGELFF. Written as DNA, the CDR3 is TGTGCCAGCAGCTTAGAGTCAGGGGGGTACACCGGGGAGCTGTTTTTT.

The rearrangement joins TRBV5-1 to TRBJ2-5; TRBD2 matches 12 bases. This CDR3 spans 16 amino acids. V lost 4 bases to trimming and J lost 5 bases; unmatched junction nucleotides: 9. Per the germline V gene, CDR1 is SGHRS and CDR2 is YFSETQ. The chain's CDR3 is CASSPGGLAGQETQYF. CDR3 sequence (DNA): TGCGCCAGCAGCCCAGGAGGACTAGCGGGACAGGAGACCCAGTACTTC.

This sequence joins TRBV4-2 and TRBJ1-2, with D hard to call. The V gene's germline CDR1 is LGHNA and CDR2 YNFKEQ. The germline V and J ends were trimmed by 0 bases and 4 bases, with 3 bases remaining between them. The CDR3 is made up of 12 amino acids. DNA of the CDR3: TGTGCCAGCAGCCAAGACCTCTATGGCTACACCTTC. It specifies CASSQDLYGYTF.

The rearrangement links TRBV6-5 to TRBJ1-5, with 7 bases lining up with TRBD1. This CDR3 is built from 13 residues. Per germline, CDR1 MNHEY and CDR2 SVGAGI. Trimming took 4 bases from V and 5 from J; bases not matched to a gene: 2. The DNA for the CDR3 is TGTGCCAGCAGTTCCCAGGGGGATCAGCCCCAGCATTTT. Protein sequence: CASSSQGDQPQHF.

The chain links TRBV19 to TRBJ2-3; 9 bases match TRBD2. Germline CDR1 LNHDA, CDR2 SQIVND (reference sequence). J was trimmed by 6 bases and V by 1 base; bases with no gene match: 5. The CDR3 runs 15 residues. The CDR3, as DNA: TGTGCCAGTAGTATAGGAGCGGGGGGCCAGGATACGCAGTATTTT. It is translated as CASSIGAGGQDTQYF.

This chain links TRBV6-1 with TRBJ2-7; TRBD2 matches 9 bases. CDR1 and CDR2 (germline): MNHNS, SASEGT. V was clipped by 3 bases and J by 0 bases; unmatched bases: 3. This CDR3 has 15 amino acids. The CDR3 loop is CASSERTSVSYEQYF. CDR3 nucleotides: TGTGCCAGCAGTGAGAGGACTAGCGTCTCCTACGAGCAGTACTTC.

This clone was detected only a few times. The V gene is TRBV5-1, the J gene TRBJ1-1; D is undetermined. CDR3 size: 15 residues. Per germline, CDR1 SGHRS and CDR2 YFSETQ. Trimming took 0 bases from V and 0 from J, leaving 9 bases between them. CDR3 in DNA: TGCGCCAGCAGCTTGGCGGAGGGATTGAACACTGAAGCTTTCTTT. Translating gives CASSLAEGLNTEAFF.

In this sample, this clone turned up once. The chain has TRBV11-2 and TRBJ2-5, with D maybe TRBD2 (6 bases). The germline gives CDR1 SGHAT, CDR2 FQNNGV. There are 14 residues in the CDR3. V lost 5 bases and J lost 1, with 11 bases in between. The CDR3 region has the DNA TGTGCCAGCAGCGGGGGGATGGGCCAAGAGACCCAGTACTTC. Protein sequence: CASSGGMGQETQYF.

This clone was seen more than once but under ten times. The gene calls are TRBV2 and TRBJ2-7, with 11 bases matching TRBD2. Germline trimming cut 5 bases from V and 0 bases from J; bases unmatched to any gene: 9. This CDR3 spans 17 amino acids. Germline-derived CDR1 and CDR2 are SNHLY and FYNNEI. The DNA for the CDR3 is TGTGCCAGCAGTCCGGGACTAGCGGAGGGGTACTCCTACGAGCAGTACTTC. Translating it yields CASSPGLAEGYSYEQYF.

This chain uses TRBV11-2 with TRBJ2-1; 7 bases agree with TRBD1. V shed 3 bases and J 9 bases; nucleotides not matched to a gene: 8. This CDR3 is built from 14 residues. Germline V CDR1 and CDR2: SGHAT, FQNNGV. The CDR3, as DNA: TGTGCCAGCAGCTTCACAGGGGAGCGAAGTGAGCAGTTCTTC. Residues: CASSFTGERSEQFF.

The chain links TRBV5-1 to TRBJ2-3; 12 bases are shared with TRBD2. The V gene end was trimmed by 4 bases and the J gene end by 2 bases; junction bases not matched to a gene: 2. The CDR3 is 15 residues long. Germline lookup yields CDR1 SGHRS and CDR2 YFSETQ. The CDR3 bases are TGCGCCAGCAGCACTAGCGGGGGGTTCACAGATACGCAGTATTTT. Its protein product is CASSTSGGFTDTQYF.

The J gene is TRBJ2-5, the V gene TRBV11-2, with 9 bases lining up with TRBD2. The V gene's germline CDR1 is SGHAT and CDR2 FQNNGV. J lost 4 bases, V lost 5 bases, and 8 bases had no gene match. This CDR3 is built from 15 residues. CDR3 region: CASSIERRGGETQYF. The DNA of the CDR3 is TGTGCCAGCAGCATTGAACGGCGGGGGGGAGAGACCCAGTACTTC.

There are a few counts of this clone. The chain employs TRBV6-5 and TRBJ2-2, with D perhaps TRBD2 (7 bases). In germline, CDR1 is MNHEY, CDR2 SVGAGI. This CDR3 has 15 residues. Trimming left V 0 bases short and J 6 bases short, with 11 bases between. The CDR3 is CASSYSRGLSGELFF. The CDR3 coding sequence is TGTGCCAGCAGTTACTCGCGGGGGCTGTCCGGGGAGCTGTTTTTT.

This rearrangement joins TRBV5-4 to TRBJ2-1; 8 nucleotides align to TRBD2. J was trimmed by 3 bases and V by 1 base; bases with no gene match: 12. The germline CDR1 and CDR2 sequences are SGHNT and YYREEE (reference sequence). The CDR3 is 18 residues long. The DNA of the CDR3 is TGTGCCAGCAGCTTGACTAGCGGATACCTGACGGGCTACAATGAGCAGTTCTTC. Translated, it gives CASSLTSGYLTGYNEQFF. The full variable domain, in which reference TRBV5-4 and TRBJ2-1 provide the parts outside the CDR3, is ETGVTQSPTHLIKTRGQQVTLRCSSQSGHNTVSWYQQALGQGPQFIFQYYREEENGRGNFPPRFSGLQFPNYSSELNVNALELDDSALYLCASSLTSGYLTGYNEQFFGPGTRLTVL.

The V call is TRBV5-5, the J call TRBJ2-2, with no clear D. In germline, CDR1 is SGHKS, CDR2 YYEKEE (reference sequence). The CDR3 is 16 amino acids. V lost 0 bases and J 6 bases, leaving 15 bases between the germline ends. CDR3 DNA sequence: TGTGCCAGCAGCTTGGGTAGAGGCCCTAACGCCGGGGAGCTGTTTTTT. It yields the protein CASSLGRGPNAGELFF.

In regard to this clone: An end of the junction does not agree with germline; a read error may underlie this. The chain joins TRBV7-3 to TRBJ2-5; 7 nucleotides align to TRBD1. Germline-derived CDR1 and CDR2 are SGHTA and FQGTGA. The CDR3 runs to 15 residues. The CDR3 bases are TGTGCCAGCAGCGAGACTACAGGGGCTCTAGAGGCCCAGTACTTC. This translates into CASSETTGALEAQYF.